This TCR beta chain originates from a study of T cell responses to AZD1222 COVID-19 vaccine. The CDR3 length is 14 residues. CDR1 and CDR2 from the germline V gene are MNHNY and SVGAGI (reference sequence). Trimming removed 0 bases at V and 8 bases at J, with 8 bases between. On this clone: What it binds is unknown.

Study-wide points: Elevations in Spike-specific TCR breadth and depth followed administration of two AZD1222 doses. The sample set comprised mostly white British donors with more females, and clonal diversity was possibly underestimated.

Measured with immunoSEQ multiplex PCR; TCRdb has only the in-frame clones, and not every one. The sample holds approximately 150,000 clones; over 85% are singletons and the top ten take 0.75% to 1%. The TCR sequence derives from an adult in good health. The J gene is TRBJ1-6, the V gene TRBV6-6, with a weak D call TRBD1 (5 bases). The specimen was peripheral blood, collected on day 0 of MenACWY control vaccination. The CDR3 loop is CASSYSTAYSPLHF. DNA of the CDR3: TGTGCCAGCAGTTACTCGACAGCTTATTCACCCCTCCACTTT.